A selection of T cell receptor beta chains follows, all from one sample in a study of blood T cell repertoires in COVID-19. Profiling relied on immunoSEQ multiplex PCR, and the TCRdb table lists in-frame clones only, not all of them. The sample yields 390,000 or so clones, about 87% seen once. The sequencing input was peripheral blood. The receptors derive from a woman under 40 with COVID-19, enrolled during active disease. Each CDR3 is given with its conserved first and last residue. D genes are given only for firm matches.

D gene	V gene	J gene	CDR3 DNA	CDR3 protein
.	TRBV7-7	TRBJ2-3	TGTGCTAGCAGCCGGGACTTTACAGATACGCAGTATTTT	CASSRDFTDTQYF
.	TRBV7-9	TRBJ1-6	TGTGCCAGCAGCTTGGGGAGGGACACCTACAATTCACCCCTCCACTTT	CASSLGRDTYNSPLHF
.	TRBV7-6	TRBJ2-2	TGTGCCAGCAGCGACAGCGCGAACACCGGGGAGCTGTTTTTT	CASSDSANTGELFF
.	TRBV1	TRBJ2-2	TGCACCAGCCGTCCGTGGCGGGAGCTGTTTTTT	CTSRPWRELFF
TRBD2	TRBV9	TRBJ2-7	TGTGCCAGCAGCGTAGCGGGAGGAACCTACGAGCAGTACTTC	CASSVAGGTYEQYF
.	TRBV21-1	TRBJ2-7	TGTGCCAGCATGGGGTGCAGGGGTCATAACGAGCAGTACTTC	CASMGCRGHNEQYF
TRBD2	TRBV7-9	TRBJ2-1	TGTGCCAGCAGCAGGAAGGGACTAGCGGGAGTAAGGGATGAGCAGTTCTTC	CASSRKGLAGVRDEQFF
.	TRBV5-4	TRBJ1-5	TGTGCCAGCAGCTCCTTGCGCGGTGATCATAGCAATCAGCCCCAGCATTTT	CASSSLRGDHSNQPQHF
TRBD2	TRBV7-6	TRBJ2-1	TGTGCCAGCAGCTTAACGGGAGGGGTCTACAATGAGCAGTTCTTC	CASSLTGGVYNEQFF
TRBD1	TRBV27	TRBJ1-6	TGTGCCAGCAGGGCGGCAGGGGGAAATTCACCCCTCCACTTT	CASRAAGGNSPLHF
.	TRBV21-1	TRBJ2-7	TGTGCCAGCAGCTCCGGCTGGGGCGGGGACGAGCAGTACTTC	CASSSGWGGDEQYF
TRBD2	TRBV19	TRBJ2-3	TGTGCCAGCTCCTCGGGACTAGGGTTCACAGATACGCAGTATTTT	CASSSGLGFTDTQYF